A single sample gave rise to the 11 T cell receptor beta chains below, sequenced in a study of identical twins. TCRdb re-derived calls from the 5' RACE reads in MiXCR, one entry per CDR3 protein. The sample holds under 1 million distinct CDR3 sequences, 9% to 15% seen once. Separately, the same data were catalogued under a study of yellow fever vaccine responses in identical twins.

Sample: PBMCs. The origin of the receptors is a woman younger than 35 in good health.

This clonotype was counted ten times or more. The chain links TRBV2 to TRBJ2-1; D gene unclear. Per the germline V gene, CDR1 is SNHLY and CDR2 is FYNNEI. With 5 bases removed from V and 6 bases from J, the gap between germline ends came to 8 bases. The CDR3 length is 12 residues. CDR3: CASSLDFNEQFF. CDR3 DNA sequence: TGTGCCAGCAGTTTAGACTTCAATGAGCAGTTCTTC.

The rearrangement links TRBV6-1 to TRBJ2-7; 7 nucleotides line up with TRBD1. V lost 8 bases, J lost 7 bases, and 14 bases stayed unmatched. This CDR3 region has 14 residues. Germline V CDR1 and CDR2: MNHNS, SASEGT. The CDR3 region is CASRGTVTPREQYV. CDR3 in DNA: TGTGCCAGCCGAGGGACAGTCACGCCGAGGGAGCAGTACGTC.

This clonotype has a handful of counts. The genes are TRBV7-9 and TRBJ2-1; tentative D call: TRBD2 (6 bases). Per the germline V gene, CDR1 is SEHNR and CDR2 is FQNEAQ (reference sequence). V was pared by 5 bases and J by 8 bases, with 19 bases between. The CDR3 runs to 15 residues. The chain's CDR3 is CASSVVLGSGHEQFF. For the CDR3, the DNA is TGTGCCAGCAGCGTCGTCCTAGGAAGCGGGCATGAGCAGTTCTTC.

V is TRBV29-1 and J is TRBJ2-6, with D tentatively TRBD2 (5 bases). V shed 3 bases and J shed 0 bases, with 12 bases lying between them. The CDR3 is 16 amino acids. Germline V gene sequence: CDR1 SQVTM, CDR2 ANQGSEA. The CDR3 here is CSVDGLGSSGANVLTF. The CDR3 DNA reads TGCAGCGTTGATGGCCTGGGGAGCTCTGGGGCCAACGTCCTGACTTTC.

This clonotype came up a few times. The DNA for the CDR3 is TGTGCCAGCAGTTACTACCCTCCGGACAAGTACCAAGAGACCCAGTACTTC. This translates into CASSYYPPDKYQETQYF. The J gene is TRBJ2-5, the V gene TRBV6-5; weak D call: TRBD1 (5 bases). The germline CDR1 and CDR2 sequences are MNHEY and SVGAGI. The CDR3 has 17 residues. The germline V and J ends were trimmed by 1 base and 0 bases, with 15 bases remaining between them.

This clonotype has a handful of counts. The chain employs TRBV20-1 and TRBJ2-3, with D maybe TRBD1 (5 bases). The V gene's germline CDR1 is DFQATT and CDR2 SNEGSKA (reference sequence). The V end was cut by 6 bases, the J end by 6 bases, with 16 bases between. CDR3 length equals 13 residues. The CDR3: CSATRQNGDTQYF. CDR3 bases: TGCAGTGCCACGAGACAGAATGGGGATACGCAGTATTTT.

This clonotype has a handful of counts. This chain uses TRBV5-1 with TRBJ1-1; the D is unclear. Trimming removed 4 bases at V and 8 bases at J, with 18 bases between. This CDR3 contains 14 residues. Germline V CDR1 and CDR2: SGHRS, YFSETQ. CDR3 sequence reads: CASSRSRRVQEAFF. Written as DNA, the CDR3 is TGCGCCAGCAGCCGCAGTAGGAGGGTTCAAGAAGCTTTCTTT.

This clonotype was observed a handful of times. The chain links TRBV6-1 to TRBJ2-3, with a tentative D call TRBD2 (6 bases). CDR1 is MNHNS, CDR2 SASEGT, per germline. CDR3 length: 13 residues. V was clipped by 2 bases and J by 8 bases, with 11 bases between them. The CDR3 is CASSELSGATQYF. The CDR3 coding sequence is TGTGCCAGCAGTGAACTCTCGGGAGCTACGCAGTATTTT.

J is TRBJ1-5 and V is TRBV7-8; D ambiguous. V dropped 0 bases and J dropped 0 bases, with 9 bases sitting between them. Germline V gene sequence: CDR1 SGHVS, CDR2 FQNEAQ. The CDR3 loop spans 16 amino acids. As DNA, the CDR3 is TGTGCCAGCAGCTTAGCGGGTCAGACTAGCAATCAGCCCCAGCATTTT. Translating gives CASSLAGQTSNQPQHF.

This clonotype was seen more than once but under ten times. V gene TRBV9 combines with J gene TRBJ2-7; 7 bases align to TRBD2. Trimming removed 0 bases from V and 5 bases from J; junction bases left unmatched: 8. In germline, CDR1 is SGDLS, CDR2 YYNGEE. The CDR3 is made up of 15 amino acids. DNA of the CDR3: TGTGCCAGCAGCGTAGAGCCAGCGGGAAGGAACGAGCAGTACTTC. Translation gives CASSVEPAGRNEQYF.

This clonotype was recorded a few times. The V and J genes are TRBV27 and TRBJ1-4, with a weak D call TRBD1 (6 bases). Germline V gene lookup returns CDR1 MNHEY and CDR2 SMNVEV (reference sequence). Trimming took 2 bases from V and 7 from J, leaving 11 bases between them. This CDR3 contains 14 residues. The CDR3 reads CASSLGGQVEKLFF. CDR3 coding DNA: TGTGCCAGCAGTTTAGGGGGGCAGGTTGAAAAACTGTTTTTT.